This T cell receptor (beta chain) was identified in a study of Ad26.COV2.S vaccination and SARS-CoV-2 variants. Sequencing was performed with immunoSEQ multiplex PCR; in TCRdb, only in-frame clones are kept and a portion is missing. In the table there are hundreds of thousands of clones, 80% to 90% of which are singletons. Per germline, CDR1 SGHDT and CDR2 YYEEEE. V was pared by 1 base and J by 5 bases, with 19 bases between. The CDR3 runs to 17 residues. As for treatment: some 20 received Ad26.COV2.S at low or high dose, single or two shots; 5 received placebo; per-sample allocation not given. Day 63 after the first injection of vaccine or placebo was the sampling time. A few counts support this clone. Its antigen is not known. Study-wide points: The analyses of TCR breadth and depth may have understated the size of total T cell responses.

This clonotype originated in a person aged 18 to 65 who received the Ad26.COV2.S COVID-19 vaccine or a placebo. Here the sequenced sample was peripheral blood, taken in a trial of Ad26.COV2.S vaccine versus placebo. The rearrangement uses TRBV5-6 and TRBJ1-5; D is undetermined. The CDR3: CASSLMGSFGPDQPQHF. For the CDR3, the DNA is TGTGCCAGCAGCTTGATGGGCAGTTTCGGACCAGATCAGCCCCAGCATTTT.